The 14 T cell receptor beta chains reported below all come from one sample, sequenced in a study of blood T cell repertoires in COVID-19. The protocol was immunoSEQ multiplex PCR, while the TCRdb copy is restricted to in-frame clones and leaves out a portion. The sample records about 140,000 clones, over 60% being singletons. Material: peripheral blood. The origin of the receptors is an elderly woman with active or convalescent COVID-19.

The rearrangement uses TRBV7-2 and TRBJ2-7, with unresolved D. Looked up from germline, CDR1 is SGHTA and CDR2 is FQGNSA. The V end was cut by 3 bases, the J end by 2 bases, with 11 bases between. The CDR3 is 14 residues long. The CDR3 coding sequence is TGTGCCAGCAGCTTCCTTCCCCTTACCTACGAGCAGTACTTC. It encodes CASSFLPLTYEQYF.

This clone came up a few times. The CDR3 spells CASSYLAVAGKSYGYTF. The CDR3, as DNA: TGTGCCAGCAGTTACTTGGCCGTAGCAGGGAAATCCTATGGCTACACCTTC. V usage is TRBV6-2 or TRBV6-3 and J usage is TRBJ1-2; possible D gene TRBD1, 5 bases. From germline, CDR1 is MNHEY and CDR2 SVGEGT. Deletions cut 1 base from V and 4 bases from J, with 19 bases between. The CDR3 spans 17 residues.

CDR3 in DNA: TGTGCCAGCAGTCCCTATCCCAGCGGGGGGGCCGAGGTGGATACGCAGTATTTT. The encoded protein is CASSPYPSGGAEVDTQYF. The chain couples TRBV6-6 to TRBJ2-3; 10 bases align to TRBD2. Unmatched junction bases numbered 17, after V lost 5 bases and J lost 6 bases. The CDR3 is 18 amino acids. CDR1 is MNHNY, CDR2 SVGAGI, per germline (reference sequence).

This clone was seen a few times. The rearrangement links TRBV7-9 to TRBJ2-2, with D possibly being TRBD2 (6 bases). Germline CDR1 reads SEHNR; CDR2 reads FQNEAQ (reference sequence). The CDR3 spans 15 residues. Trimming removed 5 bases at V and 2 bases at J, with 12 bases between. The DNA for the CDR3 is TGTGCCAGCAGCGGAGGGATGTCCAACACCGGGGAGCTGTTTTTT. It is translated as CASSGGMSNTGELFF.

This clone was detected a few times. The chain recombines TRBV7-9 with TRBJ1-2; 10 bases align to TRBD1. In germline, CDR1 is SEHNR, CDR2 FQNEAQ (reference sequence). V dropped 3 bases and J dropped 3; count of bases not matched to a gene: 4. There are 15 residues in the CDR3. CDR3 coding DNA: TGTGCCAGCAGCTTCTGGGACAGGGGAGACTATGGCTACACCTTC. Protein product: CASSFWDRGDYGYTF. The variable domain in full, with the rest retrieved from reference TRBV7-9 and TRBJ1-2, is DTGVSQNPRHKITKRGQNVTFRCDPISEHNRLYWYRQTLGQGPEFLTYFQNEAQLEKSRLLSDRFSAERPKGSFSTLEIQRTEQGDSAMYLCASSFWDRGDYGYTFGSGTRLTVV.

V and J are TRBV6-2 or TRBV6-3 and TRBJ1-2, with 8 nucleotides matching TRBD1. Losses at the gene ends were 5 bases for V and 8 bases for J; bases not matched to a gene: 10. CDR3 length: 14 residues. Germline CDR1 MNHEY, CDR2 SVGEGT. CDR3 DNA sequence: TGTGCCAGCAGTGGACAGGGCCCTATCCGGGGCTACACCTTC. Translating gives CASSGQGPIRGYTF.

This sequence joins TRBV5-1 and TRBJ1-1; 10 bases align to TRBD1. Germline V gives CDR1 SGHRS, CDR2 YFSETQ. This CDR3 has 16 amino acids. The ends lost 4 bases at V and 2 bases at J; junction bases unmatched: 8. The CDR3 protein is CASSAGRQGANTEAFF. The CDR3, as DNA: TGCGCCAGCAGCGCGGGGCGACAGGGGGCAAACACTGAAGCTTTCTTT.

The rearrangement joins TRBV6-5 to TRBJ1-2; D perhaps matches TRBD1 (5 bases). V was cut by 6 bases and J by 4 bases, with 12 bases left in between. CDR1 MNHEY and CDR2 SVGAGI come from the germline V gene. The CDR3 is made up of 13 amino acids. The DNA of the CDR3 is TGTGCCAGCAGCGGACATCGCCTCTATGGCTACACCTTC. Amino acids: CASSGHRLYGYTF.

The V and J genes are TRBV9 and TRBJ2-3; D gene uncertain. The CDR3 has 16 residues. Germline CDR1 is SGDLS and CDR2 is YYNGEE. Deletions cut 0 bases from V and 1 base from J, with 12 bases between. The CDR3: CASSVGGSYGTDTQYF. DNA for the CDR3: TGTGCCAGCAGCGTAGGCGGTTCCTACGGCACAGATACGCAGTATTTT. Combining the CDR3 with reference TRBV9 and TRBJ2-3 gives the whole variable domain DSGVTQTPKHLITATGQRVTLRCSPRSGDLSVYWYQQSLDQGLQFLIQYYNGEERAKGNILERFSAQQFPDLHSELNLSSLELGDSALYFCASSVGGSYGTDTQYFGPGTRLTVL.

The V call is TRBV19, the J call TRBJ2-6, with D possibly being TRBD1 (6 bases). The length of the CDR3 is 16 residues. V gave up 6 bases and J gave up 0 bases, with 12 bases separating them. Per germline, CDR1 LNHDA and CDR2 SQIVND (reference sequence). The DNA of the CDR3 is TGTGCCAGTAGCCCGGACAGATCCTCTGGGGCCAACGTCCTGACTTTC. It yields the protein CASSPDRSSGANVLTF.

This clone was counted only a few times. The rearrangement uses TRBV23-1 and TRBJ1-2, with 7 bases aligning to TRBD1. TRBV23-1 counts as an open reading frame of uncertain function. The CDR3 is 13 amino acids. With 6 bases clipped from V and 4 bases from J, the junction kept 5 bases outside the gene matches. The CDR3 region has the DNA TGCGCCAGCAGGGGGACAGCAACCTATGGCTACACCTTC. Its protein is CASRGTATYGYTF.

The V and J genes are TRBV19 and TRBJ1-5; D call uncertain. The CDR3 length is 15 residues. V was cut by 1 base and J by 5 bases, with 12 bases left in between. Germline V lookup: CDR1 LNHDA, CDR2 SQIVND (reference sequence). CDR3 amino acids: CASSIAQVVDQPQHF. The DNA for the CDR3 is TGTGCCAGTAGTATAGCGCAGGTAGTGGATCAGCCCCAGCATTTT.

CDR3 residues: CASRKLAGGPNEQFF. The CDR3, as DNA: TGTGCCAGCAGAAAACTAGCGGGGGGTCCCAATGAGCAGTTCTTC. The V and J genes are TRBV14 and TRBJ2-1; 12 positions agree with TRBD2. This CDR3 spans 15 amino acids. Germline V gene lookup returns CDR1 SGHDN and CDR2 FVKESK. Trimming cost V 6 bases and J 6 bases; bases outside gene matches: 6.

In DNA form, the CDR3 reads TGTGCCAGCAGTTTTGGGGGGGCCAGCACAGATACGCAGTATTTT. It translates to CASSFGGASTDTQYF. The chain uses TRBV28 and TRBJ2-3; D is possibly TRBD2 (7 bases). The CDR3 loop spans 15 amino acids. Trimming cost V 3 bases and J 0 bases, with 10 bases left between them. Per germline, CDR1 MDHEN and CDR2 SYDVKM.